This T cell receptor beta chain was recovered during a study of T cell repertoires in cytomegalovirus infection. The overall study: Through public TCR beta signatures, both CMV infection and matching HLA type were indicated.

V dropped 1 base and J dropped 2 bases, with 9 bases sitting between them. In germline, CDR1 is MGHRA, CDR2 YSYEKL. The CDR3 is made up of 16 amino acids. Points from the study as a whole: HLA-C-restricted CMV-specific TCR beta clonotypes were dominant in the ex vivo response. Cumulative frequency of public TCR beta families picked out carriers of CMV plus the relevant HLA.

TCRdb itself ran the reads through MiXCR, one entry per CDR3 protein. The top ten hold 11% to 15% of the sample, which has approximately 910,000 distinct CDR3 sequences, around 30% seen once. This clonotype was seen a handful of times. Antigen: not known. The J gene is TRBJ2-6, the V gene TRBV4-1; D is possibly TRBD1 (5 bases). Sequencing was performed on cultured CD8+ T cells from PBMCs, taken from culture after CMV antigen stimulation. The source of this sequence is a human donor in good health (CMV status not recorded). Some clones in this sample may be carry-over from other donors' samples. The CDR3 bases are TGCGCCAGCAGCCAAGGGGAAGGGGCTGGGGCCAACGTCCTGACTTTC. Residues: CASSQGEGAGANVLTF.